Following are 8 T cell receptor beta chains from one sample sequenced in a study of blood T cell repertoires in COVID-19. Assay: immunoSEQ multiplex PCR; the TCRdb copy retains only in-frame clones and omits some. Of under 45,000 clones listed, approximately 88% are singletons. The material sequenced was peripheral blood. These receptors all come from a human donor in a cohort sampled during active COVID-19.

This clone has only one observation. DNA of the CDR3: TGTGCCAGTAGTATTAGGAGGGAGGGGAATGAAAAACTGTTTTTT. Protein: CASSIRREGNEKLFF. This chain links TRBV19 with TRBJ1-4, with D tentatively TRBD1 (5 bases). This CDR3 is 15 amino acids long. The V end was cut by 3 bases, the J end by 5 bases, with 13 bases between. CDR1 and CDR2 (germline): LNHDA, SQIVND (reference sequence).

V and J are TRBV30 and TRBJ2-7; no firm D call. The CDR3 is made up of 15 amino acids. The ends were cut back, 1 base at V and 5 bases at J, with 18 bases in the middle. Looked up from germline, CDR1 is GTSNPN and CDR2 is SVGIG (reference sequence). The CDR3 is CAWSALRRMGHEQYF. Here the CDR3 DNA reads TGTGCCTGGAGTGCCCTACGTAGGATGGGCCACGAGCAGTACTTC. The whole variable domain, remainder taken from reference TRBV30 and TRBJ2-7, is SQTIHQWPATLVQPVGSPLSLECTVEGTSNPNLYWYRQAAGRGLQLLFYSVGIGQISSEVPQNLSASRPQDRQFILSSKKLLLSDSGFYLCAWSALRRMGHEQYFGPGTRLTVT.

The V and J genes are TRBV6-1 and TRBJ1-1; possibly TRBD1 for D (5 bases). V gave up 1 base and J gave up 0 bases, with 9 bases separating them. Germline V lookup: CDR1 MNHNS, CDR2 SASEGT. CDR3 size: 15 residues. The CDR3: CASSEGGALNTEAFF. The CDR3 coding sequence is TGTGCCAGCAGTGAAGGGGGCGCTTTGAACACTGAAGCTTTCTTT.

The chain joins TRBV6-6 to TRBJ2-1, with 10 bases fitting TRBD2. Trimming removed 6 bases from V and 4 bases from J; junction bases left unmatched: 3. Germline values: CDR1 MNHNY, CDR2 SVGAGI (reference sequence). The CDR3 runs 14 residues. The CDR3, as DNA: TGTGCCAGCAGCAAGACTAGCGGGTACAATGAGCAGTTCTTC. Translation: CASSKTSGYNEQFF.

In this sample, this clone turned up a few times. This chain uses TRBV5-4 with TRBJ2-2, with 9 bases aligning to TRBD1. This CDR3 has 15 amino acids. After removal of 5 bases from V and 5 bases from J, the junction contained 7 bases not matched to a gene. Germline CDR1 is SGHNT and CDR2 is YYREEE (reference sequence). Here the CDR3 reads CASSSDRGGTGELFF. Written as DNA, the CDR3 is TGTGCCAGCAGTTCGGACAGGGGTGGAACCGGGGAGCTGTTTTTT.

The J gene is TRBJ1-5, the V gene TRBV6-2 or TRBV6-3; D uncertain. The germline V gene has CDR1 MNHEY and CDR2 SVGEGT. V lost 0 bases, J lost 0 bases, and 12 bases lay in between. This CDR3 comprises 17 residues. CDR3 residues: CASSYSSGPYSNQPQHF. The CDR3 DNA reads TGTGCCAGCAGTTACTCGAGCGGACCTTATAGCAATCAGCCCCAGCATTTT.

V is TRBV6-6 and J is TRBJ2-7; perhaps TRBD1 as D (6 bases). Germline-derived CDR1 and CDR2 are MNHNY and SVGAGI (reference sequence). This CDR3 has 12 amino acids. V was shortened by 10 bases and J by 6 bases, with 16 bases between the two germline ends. The CDR3 nucleotides are TGTGCCACCCGGGACATAACCTCCGAGCAGTACTTC. Translation: CATRDITSEQYF.

The chain links TRBV28 to TRBJ2-2, with D maybe TRBD1 (5 bases). The CDR3 has 13 residues. V gave up 3 bases and J gave up 6 bases, with 8 bases separating them. In germline, CDR1 is MDHEN, CDR2 SYDVKM. CDR3 nucleotide sequence: TGTGCCAGCAGTTTCCAGGGCTCCGGGGAGCTGTTTTTT. Amino acids: CASSFQGSGELFF. Full variable domain (missing parts from reference TRBV28 and TRBJ2-2): DVKVTQSSRYLVKRTGEKVFLECVQDMDHENMFWYRQDPGLGLRLIYFSYDVKMKEKGDIPEGYSVSREKKERFSLILESASTNQTSMYLCASSFQGSGELFFGEGSRLTVL.